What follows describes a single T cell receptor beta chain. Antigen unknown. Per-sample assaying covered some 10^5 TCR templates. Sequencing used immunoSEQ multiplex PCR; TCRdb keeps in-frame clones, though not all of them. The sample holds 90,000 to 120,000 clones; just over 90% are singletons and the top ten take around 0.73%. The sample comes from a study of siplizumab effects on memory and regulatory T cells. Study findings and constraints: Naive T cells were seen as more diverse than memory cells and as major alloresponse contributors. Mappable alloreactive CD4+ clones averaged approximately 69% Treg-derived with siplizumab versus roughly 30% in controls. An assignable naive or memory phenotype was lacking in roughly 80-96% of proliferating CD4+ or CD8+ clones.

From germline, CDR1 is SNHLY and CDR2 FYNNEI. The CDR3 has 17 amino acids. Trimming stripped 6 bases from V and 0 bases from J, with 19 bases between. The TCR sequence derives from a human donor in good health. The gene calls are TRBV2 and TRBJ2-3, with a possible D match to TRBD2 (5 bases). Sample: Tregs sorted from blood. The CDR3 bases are TGTGCCAGCAGAGCAGCTCAAGCGGTGTTTAGCACAGATACGCAGTATTTT. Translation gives CASRAAQAVFSTDTQYF. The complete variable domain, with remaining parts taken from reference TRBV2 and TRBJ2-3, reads EPEVTQTPSHQVTQMGQEVILRCVPISNHLYFYWYRQILGQKVEFLVSFYNNEISEKSEIFDDQFSVERPDGSNFTLKIRSTKLEDSAMYFCASRAAQAVFSTDTQYFGPGTRLTVL.